The rows below give T cell receptor beta chains drawn from one sample of a study of early stage breast cancer tumors. The protocol was immunoSEQ multiplex PCR, while the TCRdb copy is restricted to in-frame clones and leaves out a portion. The sample contains tens of thousands of clones, roughly 80% of which appear only once. Input material: breast tumor tissue. Receptor source: a person aged 30 to 39 with breast cancer. Both conserved end residues are part of each CDR3. The D gene is left open where the match is weak. Clone sizes are given selectively: once, few, many, or a class where the clone is expanded.

j_gene: TRBJ2-7
d_gene: TRBD2
len: 15
abundance: NA
v_gene: TRBV5-4
CDR3aa: CASSRRLAGAYEQYF
CDR3nt: TGTGCCAGCAGCCGAAGACTAGCGGGAGCCTACGAGCAGTACTTC

j_gene: TRBJ1-2
d_gene: NA
len: 14
abundance: NA
v_gene: TRBV10-1
CDR3aa: CASSPDRLNYGYTF
CDR3nt: TGCGCCAGCAGTCCAGACAGGCTGAACTATGGCTACACCTTC

j_gene: TRBJ2-7
d_gene: TRBD2
len: 14
abundance: NA
v_gene: TRBV11-2
CDR3aa: CASSVTSDSYEQYF
CDR3nt: TGTGCCAGCAGCGTTACTAGCGACTCCTACGAGCAGTACTTC

j_gene: TRBJ1-2
d_gene: TRBD1
len: 12
abundance: few
v_gene: TRBV2
CDR3aa: CASSEGAGTGDF
CDR3nt: TGTGCCAGCAGTGAGGGAGCCGGGACAGGGGACTTC

j_gene: TRBJ2-3
d_gene: TRBD2
len: 16
abundance: once
v_gene: TRBV6-4
CDR3aa: CASSDLREGFTDTQYF
CDR3nt: TGTGCCAGCAGTGACCTTAGGGAGGGCTTCACAGATACGCAGTATTTT

j_gene: TRBJ1-2
d_gene: NA
len: 14
abundance: NA
v_gene: TRBV19
CDR3aa: CASTASRGNYGYTF
CDR3nt: TGTGCCAGTACGGCGAGCCGAGGTAACTATGGCTACACCTTC

j_gene: TRBJ1-2
d_gene: TRBD1
len: 17
abundance: NA
v_gene: TRBV9
CDR3aa: CASSVVTGGIFNYGYTF
CDR3nt: TGTGCCAGCAGCGTAGTTACAGGGGGGATTTTTAACTATGGCTACACCTTC

j_gene: TRBJ2-1
d_gene: TRBD1
len: 14
abundance: NA
v_gene: TRBV6-4
CDR3aa: CASSATGLSDEQFF
CDR3nt: TGTGCCAGCAGCGCGACAGGGCTAAGCGATGAGCAGTTCTTC

j_gene: TRBJ1-6
d_gene: NA
len: 14
abundance: NA
v_gene: TRBV6-4
CDR3aa: CASSREEENSPLHF
CDR3nt: TGTGCCAGCTCTCGGGAGGAGGAGAATTCACCCCTCCACTTT

j_gene: TRBJ2-3
d_gene: TRBD2
len: 16
abundance: NA
v_gene: TRBV5-8
CDR3aa: CASSSGTSGIGDTQYF
CDR3nt: TGTGCCAGCAGCTCCGGGACTAGCGGGATAGGAGATACGCAGTATTTT